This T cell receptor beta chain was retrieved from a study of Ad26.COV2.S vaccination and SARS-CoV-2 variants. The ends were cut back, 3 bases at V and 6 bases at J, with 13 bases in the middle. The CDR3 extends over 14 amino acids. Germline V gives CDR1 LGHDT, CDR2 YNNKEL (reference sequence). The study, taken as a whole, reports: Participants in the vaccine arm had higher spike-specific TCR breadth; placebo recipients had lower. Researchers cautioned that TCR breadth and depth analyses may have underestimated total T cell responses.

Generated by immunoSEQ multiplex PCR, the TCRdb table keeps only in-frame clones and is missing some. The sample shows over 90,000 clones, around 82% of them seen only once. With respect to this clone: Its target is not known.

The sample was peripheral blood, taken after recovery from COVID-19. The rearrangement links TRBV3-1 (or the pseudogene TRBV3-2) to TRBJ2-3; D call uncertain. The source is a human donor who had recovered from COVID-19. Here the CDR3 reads CASSQVLAADTQYF. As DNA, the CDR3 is TGTGCCAGCAGCCAGGTTCTTGCAGCGGATACGCAGTATTTT.